This TCR beta chain comes out of a study of post-analysis software for immune sequencing data. Study-level points and caveats: Five or six TRBV segments, TRBV5-6, TRBV5-1 and TRBV20-1 among them, were found more frequent in patients than controls. Controls significantly exceeded multiple sclerosis patients in normalized Chao1 diversity.

The CDR3 has 23 amino acids. With regard to this clonotype: Antigen unknown.

cDNA libraries of TCR beta carried unique molecular identifiers. TCRdb re-derived calls from the PCR reads in MiXCR, one entry per CDR3 protein. Of roughly 400,000 distinct CDR3 sequences in the sample, approximately 42% are singletons; the top ten hold 6% to 9%. The source of this sequence is a girl aged 2 to 10 with multiple sclerosis. The sequencing input was blood. This chain uses TRBV12-3 or TRBV12-4 with TRBJ2-7; 14 positions match TRBD2. Gene TRBJ2-5 matches the end of the DNA better, so the J call may be wrong. As DNA, the CDR3 is TGTGCCAGCAGTTCCTGGGACGTAACGACTAGCGGGAGGGAGAGAGGAAAATTAGAGACCCAGTACTTC. Protein sequence: CASSSWDVTTSGRERGKLETQYF.